This T cell receptor (beta chain) was sequenced in a study of T cell responses to AZD1222 COVID-19 vaccine. In the case of this clone: What it binds is not known.

Germline assignment: CDR1 MNHEY and CDR2 SVGAGI. V trimming: 5 bases; J trimming: 3 bases; junction bases outside the gene matches: 4. This CDR3 region has 14 residues. Some second doses came at about 4 weeks and others at about 12 weeks; these were pooled. Study observations and caveats: Clonal diversity may have been underestimated in mostly white British donors.

Assay: immunoSEQ multiplex PCR; the TCRdb copy retains only in-frame clones and omits some. The sample holds around 120,000 clones, around nine tenths seen once. The receptor comes from an adult who received the AZD1222 COVID-19 vaccine. The V gene is TRBV6-5, the J gene TRBJ1-2; 9 bases agree with TRBD1. The sample here was peripheral blood, taken 28 days after the second AZD1222 dose. The CDR3 protein is CASSNRGRDYGYTF. The CDR3 bases are TGTGCCAGCAGTAACAGGGGGCGAGACTATGGCTACACCTTC.